These 14 T cell receptor beta chains originate from one sample sequenced in a study of T cells in Graves' hyperthyroidism and ophthalmopathy. What was amplified from RNA transcripts were TCR beta CDR3 regions. During a first-round RT-PCR of the TCR CDR3, the HTBI primer set was used. TCRdb re-analysed the multiplex PCR reads in MiXCR, keeping a single row per CDR3 protein. The data contain a few hundred thousand distinct CDR3 sequences, about a sixth of them singletons. Sequences were obtained from blood. These receptors originate from a woman in her 40s with Graves' ophthalmopathy.

Ten or more counts support this clonotype. The chain is built from TRBV30 and TRBJ1-2, with D unresolved. From germline, CDR1 is GTSNPN and CDR2 SVGIG (reference sequence). The CDR3 loop spans 13 amino acids. The germline V and J ends were trimmed by 3 bases and 8 bases, with 16 bases remaining between them. The DNA of the CDR3 is TGTGCCTGGAGGGCCCAAGCCTTCGGGGGCTACACCTTC. Protein sequence: CAWRAQAFGGYTF.

The table lists this clonotype with a few counts. The rearrangement joins TRBV5-1 to TRBJ2-7; D ambiguous. The CDR3 is 14 amino acids. In germline, CDR1 is SGHRS, CDR2 YFSETQ. Between the trimmed V and J ends, which lost 4 bases and 6 bases, there was a span of 17 bases. The CDR3 region has the DNA TGCGCCAGCAGCGTAGAGCCCCTCCCTTTCGAGCAGTACTTC. Translated, it gives CASSVEPLPFEQYF. The whole variable domain, filled in from reference TRBV5-1 and TRBJ2-7, reads KAGVTQTPRYLIKTRGQQVTLSCSPISGHRSVSWYQQTPGQGLQFLFEYFSETQRNKGNFPGRFSGRQFSNSRSEMNVSTLELGDSALYLCASSVEPLPFEQYFGPGTRLTVT.

The gene calls are TRBV29-1 and TRBJ1-5; 11 bases align to TRBD1. This CDR3 is built from 14 residues. Germline V lookup: CDR1 SQVTM, CDR2 ANQGSEA. V lost 6 bases, J lost 3 bases, and 4 bases stayed unmatched. This CDR3 is CSVGGQGDNQPQHF. Here the CDR3 DNA reads TGCAGCGTGGGGGGACAGGGGGACAATCAGCCCCAGCATTTT.

Ten or more counts support this clonotype. The rearrangement joins TRBV30 to TRBJ2-2; perhaps TRBD1 as D (5 bases). Trimming shortened V by 1 base and J by 6 bases, and 12 bases separated the two germline ends. Looked up from germline, CDR1 is GTSNPN and CDR2 is SVGIG (reference sequence). This CDR3 contains 14 residues. The CDR3 sequence is CAWSEGRVAGELFF. The DNA of the CDR3 is TGTGCCTGGAGTGAGGGGCGCGTGGCCGGGGAGCTGTTTTTT.

The chain links TRBV27 to TRBJ2-5, with TRBD2 matching 12 bases. The V gene's germline CDR1 is MNHEY and CDR2 SMNVEV (reference sequence). The CDR3 sequence is 15 residues long. Losses at the gene ends were 6 bases for V and 7 bases for J; bases not matched to a gene: 9. The CDR3 coding sequence is TGTGCCAGCAGCCGCCGACTAGCGGGAGACAGGACCCAGTACTTC. Its protein product is CASSRRLAGDRTQYF.

At least ten counts were recorded for this clonotype. The chain joins TRBV12-5 to TRBJ2-5, with 8 bases aligning to TRBD2. From germline, CDR1 is LGHNT and CDR2 FRNRAP. V lost 7 bases, J lost 4 bases, and 8 bases stayed unmatched. The CDR3 totals 14 residues. The CDR3 is CASVRSTSGETQYF. In DNA form, the CDR3 reads TGTGCTAGTGTGCGGTCCACTAGCGGAGAGACCCAGTACTTC.

This clonotype was seen a handful of times. The chain's CDR3 is CASSLGTSGRAETQYF. The CDR3 coding sequence is TGTGCCAGCAGCTTAGGGACTAGCGGGAGGGCGGAGACCCAGTACTTC. This chain uses TRBV11-2 with TRBJ2-5; 15 bases fit TRBD2. Trimming removed 1 base from V and 5 bases from J; junction bases left unmatched: 2. The CDR3 has 16 residues. From germline, CDR1 is SGHAT and CDR2 FQNNGV.

This clonotype was detected ten times or more. This chain connects TRBV15 to TRBJ1-5; TRBD1 might be the D (6 bases). Germline V gene data show CDR1 as LNHNV and CDR2 as YYDKDF (reference sequence). V lost 0 bases to trimming and J lost 3 bases, with 9 bases between them. CDR3 length equals 15 residues. This chain's CDR3 is CATSRDWTVNQPQHF. CDR3 nucleotides: TGTGCCACCAGCAGAGACTGGACAGTCAATCAGCCCCAGCATTTT. Looking up the rest from reference TRBV15 and TRBJ1-5 gives the full variable domain: DAMVIQNPRYQVTQFGKPVTLSCSQTLNHNVMYWYQQKSSQAPKLLFHYYDKDFNNEADTPDNFQSRRPNTSFCFLDIRSPGLGDTAMYLCATSRDWTVNQPQHFGDGTRLSIL.

Ten or more counts support this clonotype. The genes are TRBV9 and TRBJ1-1, with D possibly TRBD1 on 5 matching bases. The CDR3 runs to 16 residues. Per germline, CDR1 SGDLS and CDR2 YYNGEE. V was pared by 4 bases and J by 0 bases, with 16 bases between. The CDR3 DNA reads TGTGCCAGCAGCTTCCAGGGCGGGGGGATGAACACTGAAGCTTTCTTT. This translates into CASSFQGGGMNTEAFF.

This clonotype was counted only a few times. This chain links TRBV6-2 or TRBV6-3 with TRBJ2-7, with 14 positions matching TRBD2. Germline CDR1 and CDR2: MNHEY and SVGEGT. The CDR3 has 15 residues. With 6 bases clipped from V and 5 bases from J, the junction kept 6 bases outside the gene matches. CDR3 residues: CASSPGLAGVNEQYF. The CDR3 bases are TGTGCCAGCAGCCCGGGACTAGCGGGAGTCAACGAGCAGTACTTC.

This clonotype was observed many times. The chain recombines TRBV4-2 with TRBJ1-5; no definite D call. The CDR3 has 13 residues. CDR1 is LGHNA and CDR2 is YNFKEQ in the germline V gene. The V and J ends lost 0 bases and 6 bases respectively, with 6 bases between them. CDR3 in amino acids: CASSQDEVQPQHF. The CDR3 bases are TGTGCCAGCAGCCAAGACGAGGTTCAGCCCCAGCATTTT.

This clonotype appeared a few times. J is TRBJ1-3 and V is TRBV11-1; TRBD1 aligns across 8 bases. The CDR3 has 18 residues. The germline V gene encodes CDR1 SGHAT and CDR2 FQDESV (reference sequence). Trimming at V came to 5 bases and at J to 4 bases, leaving 16 bases not matched to a gene. Written as DNA, the CDR3 is TGTGCCAGCAGCCCTTTCACTCTCCAGGGGGCGAGGGGAAACACCATATATTTT. It yields the protein CASSPFTLQGARGNTIYF.

This clonotype has a handful of counts. The chain has TRBV28 and TRBJ1-5; no clear D. Germline-derived CDR1 and CDR2 are MDHEN and SYDVKM. The CDR3 runs to 12 residues. V was trimmed by 4 bases and J by 8 bases, leaving 9 bases between them. In DNA, the CDR3 is TGTGCCAGCAGTTCTAGTCGTGAGCCCCAGCATTTT. Translated: CASSSSREPQHF. Full variable domain (remainder filled in from reference TRBV28 and TRBJ1-5): DVKVTQSSRYLVKRTGEKVFLECVQDMDHENMFWYRQDPGLGLRLIYFSYDVKMKEKGDIPEGYSVSREKKERFSLILESASTNQTSMYLCASSSSREPQHFGDGTRLSIL.

This clonotype was seen ten or more times. J is TRBJ2-7 and V is TRBV10-3, with a tentative D call TRBD2 (5 bases). The CDR3 spans 12 residues. The germline V gene encodes CDR1 ENHRY and CDR2 SYGVKD. Trimming left V 4 bases short and J 4 bases short, with 8 bases between. CDR3 bases: TGTGCCATCAGTGCCGGGGTTTACGAGCAGTACTTC. Its protein product is CAISAGVYEQYF.